This TCR beta chain was sequenced in a study of blood T cell repertoires in COVID-19. Overall study: Samples taken during acute and convalescent COVID-19 were collected in the United States, Italy and Spain.

Enrolled through a virtual design, the participants were between roughly 18 and 90 years of age and came from 24 US areas. Participants reported their clinical history, and cohort assignment relied on those reports. Original processing notes: Nucleated cell counts were estimated from reference gene primer amplification. Assay used: immunoSEQ multiplex PCR; TCRdb lists only in-frame clones, some missing. That table furnishes V, J and clone size, whereas the DNA furnished D and trimming. The profile shows a few hundred thousand clones, about 86% of them singletons. The source of this sequence is a man aged 45-65 years who had recovered from COVID-19. Sequenced material: PBMCs or T cells enriched from blood (not recorded which).

The CDR3 DNA reads TGTGCCTGGAGTTGGTTAGGGGGCTCCTATAATTCACCCCTCCACTTT. As protein: CAWSWLGGSYNSPLHF. The chain couples TRBV30 to TRBJ1-6, with D tentatively TRBD1 (6 bases). V was pared by 2 bases and J by 0 bases, with 11 bases between. This CDR3 contains 16 residues. The germline gives CDR1 GTSNPN, CDR2 SVGIG (reference sequence). Complete variable domain (other parts from reference TRBV30 and TRBJ1-6): SQTIHQWPATLVQPVGSPLSLECTVEGTSNPNLYWYRQAAGRGLQLLFYSVGIGQISSEVPQNLSASRPQDRQFILSSKKLLLSDSGFYLCAWSWLGGSYNSPLHFGNGTRLTVT.